Shown below are 3 T cell receptor beta chains from a single sample sequenced in a study of glioma-infiltrating T cells after dendritic cell vaccination. Here immunoSEQ multiplex PCR was the method, and the copy in TCRdb shows in-frame clones only, minus some. There are roughly 100,000 clones in the sample; roughly 79% occur only once, and about 12% lies in the top ten. The specimen comprised blood, sampled before dendritic cell vaccination. Receptors originate from a human donor with glioblastoma.

In this sample, this clone turned up once. V is TRBV5-4 and J is TRBJ1-2; 9 bases match TRBD1. V was clipped by 0 bases and J by 2 bases; unmatched bases: 11. The CDR3 contains 18 residues. Germline-derived CDR1 and CDR2 are SGHNT and YYREEE (reference sequence). Here the CDR3 DNA reads TGTGCCAGCAGCTTGGGGGGACAGGGAGAGGGTCTGAACTATGGCTACACCTTC. Encoded protein: CASSLGGQGEGLNYGYTF.

V is TRBV4-3 and J is TRBJ1-1; weak D call: TRBD1 (5 bases). Germline V gene lookup returns CDR1 LGHNA and CDR2 YSLEER. V was pared by 0 bases and J by 1 base, with 9 bases between. The CDR3 spans 15 residues. CDR3 protein: CASSQDWRGNTEAFF. The CDR3 DNA reads TGCGCCAGCAGCCAAGATTGGAGGGGGAACACTGAAGCTTTCTTT.

This chain uses TRBV7-2 with TRBJ2-7; a possible D gene is TRBD2 (5 bases). The germline V gene encodes CDR1 SGHTA and CDR2 FQGNSA. V was pared by 2 bases and J by 4 bases, with 12 bases between. CDR3 length equals 14 residues. DNA for the CDR3: TGTGCCAGCAGCTTAATGGCTAGCAGTTACGAGCAGTACTTC. This sequence encodes CASSLMASSYEQYF.